The present TCR beta chain was sequenced within a study of cytomegalovirus exposure and HLA in healthy donors. Points on this clone: Its matching antigen is unknown.

V gave up 5 bases and J gave up 3 bases; unmatched junction bases: 11. Germline V gives CDR1 LNHDA, CDR2 SQIVND (reference sequence). The CDR3 has 16 amino acids. Overall study findings and caveats: Reportedly, fewer N-insertions than the roughly 700-donor mean appeared in an Asian-associated ancestry cluster in a later analysis. Most TCR sequences were uncommon, yet certain public TCRs appeared in many donors.

The PCR made use of 60 Vbeta and 13 Jbeta primers. Methods used by the authors: A later analysis tallied about 80 million unique TCR beta chains, about 9.9 million of them shared. The data were produced by immunoSEQ multiplex PCR, yet TCRdb's version contains in-frame clones alone and is incomplete. Clonal size and the V and J genes are those of that table, whereas D and trimming came from the DNA. The table lists 110,000 to 150,000 clones, about 85% of them singletons, with 2% to 2.5% in the top ten. The chain employs TRBV19 and TRBJ2-7; TRBD1 matches at 9 bases. The TCR originated in a boy between 2 and 15 years old in good health and CMV-seronegative. Sequencing was performed on PBMCs. CDR3 nucleotide sequence: TGTGCCAGTAGTGCAGACCTGACAGGGGGTTACTACGAGCAGTACTTC. Translation gives CASSADLTGGYYEQYF.